The clone carrying this T cell receptor (beta chain) was found a few times. After removal of 3 bases from V and 4 bases from J, the junction contained 6 bases not matched to a gene. The CDR3 sequence is 15 residues long. Germline V gene data show CDR1 as DFQATT and CDR2 as SNEGSKA (reference sequence). The TCR library protocol attached unique molecular identifiers to the individual cDNA molecules. TCRdb re-analysed the 5' RACE reads in MiXCR, keeping a single row per CDR3 protein. Seen here are just over 95,000 distinct CDR3 sequences, more than 9.5% observed once, and the top ten hold approximately 5.3%. This sample was taken from a study of early T cells in non-severe SARS-CoV-2 infection.

Sequencing input: whole blood. The V call is TRBV20-1, the J call TRBJ1-4; 9 bases line up with TRBD1. This sequence originates from an adult who was a healthcare worker with PCR-confirmed SARS-CoV-2 infection or an uninfected control (not recorded which). The CDR3 DNA reads as TGCAGTGCTAGTGGACAGGGGTACGGTAATGAAAAACTGTTTTTT. Residues: CSASGQGYGNEKLFF.